Listed below are T cell receptor beta chains from one sample, sequenced in a study of CD8 T cells in ankylosing spondylitis. TCRdb processed the 5' RACE reads anew with MiXCR; each CDR3 protein has one entry. The profile covers under 450,000 distinct CDR3 sequences, with approximately 17% appearing a single time and 0.85% to 1.3% taken by the ten largest. Sequenced: blood, either unsorted or a sorted T cell fraction (not recorded which). The receptor source for this set is a male donor with ankylosing spondylitis. CDR3s include the opening cysteine and the closing phenylalanine or tryptophan. Fields, in order: V gene, J gene, D gene, clone size, CDR3 protein, CDR3 DNA. D genes are given only for firm matches. Clone size is shown for a subset of rows, as once, few, many or a class of expanded clone.

v_call: TRBV12-3/TRBV12-4
j_call: TRBJ2-5
d_call: .
clone_size: few
cdr3_aa: CASSFGRVETQYF
cdr3_nt: TGTGCCAGCAGTTTTGGCAGGGTTGAGACCCAGTACTTC

v_call: TRBV11-3
j_call: TRBJ2-6
d_call: .
clone_size: .
cdr3_aa: CASSSSWSSGANVLTF
cdr3_nt: TGTGCCAGCAGCTCTAGTTGGTCCTCTGGGGCCAACGTCCTGACTTTC

v_call: TRBV24-1
j_call: TRBJ1-1
d_call: .
clone_size: few
cdr3_aa: CATSDGGALTEAFF
cdr3_nt: TGTGCCACCAGTGATGGGGGGGCCCTCACTGAAGCTTTCTTT

v_call: TRBV12-3/TRBV12-4
j_call: TRBJ2-1
d_call: .
clone_size: many
cdr3_aa: CASSFWRTTYNEQFF
cdr3_nt: TGTGCCAGCAGTTTTTGGCGGACGACCTACAATGAGCAGTTCTTC

v_call: TRBV29-1
j_call: TRBJ2-1
d_call: TRBD2
clone_size: few
cdr3_aa: CSVSRLADRNEQFF
cdr3_nt: TGCAGCGTTTCCCGACTAGCGGATAGGAATGAGCAGTTCTTC

v_call: TRBV29-1
j_call: TRBJ2-3
d_call: TRBD2
clone_size: .
cdr3_aa: CSVKLAGGPPDTQYF
cdr3_nt: TGCAGCGTTAAATTAGCGGGGGGGCCCCCAGATACGCAGTATTTT

v_call: TRBV6-5
j_call: TRBJ2-5
d_call: .
clone_size: few
cdr3_aa: CASRGETQYF
cdr3_nt: TGTGCCAGCCGGGGAGAGACCCAGTACTTC

v_call: TRBV20-1
j_call: TRBJ2-1
d_call: .
clone_size: .
cdr3_aa: CSAVRDPADNEQFF
cdr3_nt: TGCAGTGCTGTCCGGGACCCGGCTGACAATGAGCAGTTCTTC

v_call: TRBV6-5
j_call: TRBJ1-2
d_call: TRBD1
clone_size: .
cdr3_aa: CASSYSSGGYGYTF
cdr3_nt: TGTGCCAGCAGTTACTCTTCAGGGGGATATGGCTACACCTTC

v_call: TRBV29-1
j_call: TRBJ1-1
d_call: .
clone_size: many
cdr3_aa: CSVEPVGGMNTEAFF
cdr3_nt: TGCAGCGTTGAGCCGGTCGGGGGCATGAACACTGAAGCTTTCTTT

v_call: TRBV6-5
j_call: TRBJ1-6
d_call: .
clone_size: few
cdr3_aa: CASSYTTGNSPLHF
cdr3_nt: TGTGCCAGCAGTTACACAACAGGGAATTCACCCCTCCACTTT

v_call: TRBV5-1
j_call: TRBJ2-7
d_call: TRBD2
clone_size: .
cdr3_aa: CASSGTSGGASYEQYF
cdr3_nt: TGCGCCAGCAGCGGAACTAGCGGGGGGGCTTCCTACGAGCAGTACTTC

v_call: TRBV5-1
j_call: TRBJ1-1
d_call: TRBD1
clone_size: many
cdr3_aa: CASSRGSTGNTEAFF
cdr3_nt: TGCGCCAGCAGCCGCGGCTCGACAGGGAATACTGAAGCTTTCTTT

v_call: TRBV2
j_call: TRBJ2-5
d_call: .
clone_size: .
cdr3_aa: CASSPTSLETQYF
cdr3_nt: TGTGCCAGCAGCCCGACTAGTTTGGAGACCCAGTACTTC

v_call: TRBV11-2
j_call: TRBJ2-1
d_call: .
clone_size: .
cdr3_aa: CASSFTPLSHEQFF
cdr3_nt: TGTGCCAGCAGTTTCACCCCCCTGAGCCATGAGCAGTTCTTC

v_call: TRBV20-1
j_call: TRBJ2-1
d_call: TRBD2
clone_size: once
cdr3_aa: CTPRGLAGHYSYNEQFF
cdr3_nt: TGCACCCCTAGGGGACTAGCGGGACATTACTCCTACAATGAGCAGTTCTTC

v_call: TRBV7-9
j_call: TRBJ1-1
d_call: .
clone_size: few
cdr3_aa: CASSLSILGDTFF
cdr3_nt: TGTGCCAGCAGCTTAAGTATCTTAGGAGACACTTTCTTT

v_call: TRBV5-1
j_call: TRBJ1-6
d_call: .
clone_size: many
cdr3_aa: CASSPVGNGRGNSPLHF
cdr3_nt: TGCGCCAGCAGCCCGGTGGGGAACGGTCGGGGCAATTCACCCCTCCACTTT

v_call: TRBV20-1
j_call: TRBJ1-3
d_call: .
clone_size: many
cdr3_aa: CSASETWWGTGNTIYF
cdr3_nt: TGCAGTGCTAGTGAGACGTGGTGGGGAACTGGAAACACCATATATTTT

v_call: TRBV20-1
j_call: TRBJ1-1
d_call: .
clone_size: .
cdr3_aa: CSAVLGEAFF
cdr3_nt: TGCAGTGCTGTCCTGGGTGAAGCTTTCTTT

v_call: TRBV16
j_call: TRBJ1-6
d_call: TRBD1
clone_size: .
cdr3_aa: CASSRQGDNSPLHF
cdr3_nt: TGTGCCAGCAGCCGACAGGGGGATAATTCACCCCTCCACTTT

v_call: TRBV20-1
j_call: TRBJ1-2
d_call: .
clone_size: few
cdr3_aa: CSASRQSRYGYTF
cdr3_nt: TGCAGTGCTAGCCGACAGTCTCGCTATGGCTACACCTTC

v_call: TRBV7-2
j_call: TRBJ1-1
d_call: .
clone_size: few
cdr3_aa: CASSPRVMNTEAFF
cdr3_nt: TGTGCCAGCAGCCCCAGGGTCATGAACACTGAAGCTTTCTTT

v_call: TRBV7-9
j_call: TRBJ2-6
d_call: TRBD2
clone_size: few
cdr3_aa: CASTNRGAGANVLTF
cdr3_nt: TGTGCCAGCACGAACCGGGGGGCTGGGGCCAACGTCCTGACTTTC

v_call: TRBV7-8
j_call: TRBJ1-3
d_call: .
clone_size: many
cdr3_aa: CASRMERSGNTIYF
cdr3_nt: TGTGCCAGCAGGATGGAGAGATCTGGAAACACCATATATTTT

v_call: TRBV5-1
j_call: TRBJ2-7
d_call: TRBD1
clone_size: few
cdr3_aa: CASRSTGGSYELYF
cdr3_nt: TGCGCCAGCAGATCGACAGGGGGTTCCTACGAGCTGTACTTC

v_call: TRBV2
j_call: TRBJ2-2
d_call: TRBD1
clone_size: once
cdr3_aa: CATRGLGNTGELFF
cdr3_nt: TGTGCCACCAGGGGGTTGGGGAACACCGGGGAGCTGTTTTTT

v_call: TRBV6-5
j_call: TRBJ2-7
d_call: .
clone_size: .
cdr3_aa: CASSYQSEGYEQYF
cdr3_nt: TGTGCCAGCAGTTATCAGTCTGAAGGCTACGAGCAGTACTTC